This T cell receptor (beta chain) was captured in a study of blood T cell repertoires in COVID-19. Study overall: Both acute and convalescent COVID-19 samples were obtained from the United States, Italy and Spain. Sources were T cells, B-cell-depleted T cells, or PBMCs; the material itself was cDNA or gDNA.

Germline V gene data show CDR1 as SGHAT and CDR2 as FQNNGV. This CDR3 has 17 residues. The ends lost 5 bases at V and 8 bases at J; junction bases unmatched: 19. Original processing notes: Nucleated cell number was recorded as an estimate derived from reference gene primer amplification. The method was immunoSEQ multiplex PCR; TCRdb's version includes in-frame clones alone and lacks a portion of them. V, J and clone size reflect that table, while D and trimming were determined from the DNA. The data contain approximately 49,000 clones, less than 90% of them singletons. The chain couples TRBV11-2 to TRBJ1-2; 8 bases align to TRBD1. This TCR came from a man in his fifties with acute or convalescent COVID-19. Sequencing was performed on peripheral blood. CDR3 nucleotides: TGTGCCAGCAGCCCCACCTCGCTGAAATTGACAGGGGACGGCTACACCTTC. This sequence encodes CASSPTSLKLTGDGYTF.